The 15 T cell receptor beta chains in this list originate from one sample, sequenced in a study of blood T cell repertoires in COVID-19. TCRdb's copy holds only in-frame clones and misses some; the assay was immunoSEQ multiplex PCR. Of just under 350,000 clones listed, around 82% are singletons. Sequencing was performed on peripheral blood. These receptors came from a man aged 30 to 45 with active or convalescent COVID-19.

The chain has TRBV11-2 and TRBJ1-2; possible D gene TRBD1, 6 bases. From germline, CDR1 is SGHAT and CDR2 FQNNGV. Trimming took 1 base from V and 4 from J, leaving 16 bases between them. The CDR3 loop spans 16 amino acids. CDR3 residues: CASSLAGGRGGYGYTF. CDR3 DNA sequence: TGTGCCAGCAGCTTAGCCGGGGGGCGCGGGGGCTATGGCTACACCTTC.

CDR3 amino acids: CASSQEGTGYSGNTIYF. CDR3 bases: TGTGCCAGCAGCCAAGAGGGGACAGGCTACTCTGGAAACACCATATATTTT. The J gene is TRBJ1-3, the V gene TRBV4-2, with 8 bases identical to TRBD1. The germline gives CDR1 LGHNA, CDR2 YNFKEQ. V gave up 0 bases and J gave up 0 bases; unmatched junction bases: 4. The CDR3 extends over 17 amino acids.

CDR3 DNA sequence: TGTGCCAGCTCACCCAGGCAGGGCGTCACTGAAGCTTTCTTT. Translating it yields CASSPRQGVTEAFF. The chain recombines TRBV18 with TRBJ1-1; tentative D call: TRBD1 (5 bases). The germline V and J ends were trimmed by 3 bases and 4 bases, with 12 bases remaining between them. The CDR3 is 14 residues long. The germline gives CDR1 KGHSH, CDR2 LQKENI.

This sequence joins TRBV9 and TRBJ2-7, with D unclear. This CDR3 comprises 16 residues. Germline V gives CDR1 SGDLS, CDR2 YYNGEE. Trimming removed 0 bases from V and 4 bases from J, with 17 bases in between. The CDR3 nucleotides are TGTGCCAGCAGCGTAGAGCCCTATTCACCTCGATACGAGCAGTACTTC. Translation: CASSVEPYSPRYEQYF.

V is TRBV19 and J is TRBJ1-3; TRBD1 matches at 7 bases. The CDR3 is 13 amino acids. V was clipped by 8 bases and J by 0 bases; unmatched bases: 1. Germline CDR1 is LNHDA and CDR2 is SQIVND (reference sequence). For the CDR3, the DNA is TGTGCCAGTGGGGACAGCTCTGGAAACACCATATATTTT. This translates into CASGDSSGNTIYF. Full variable domain (remainder filled in from reference TRBV19 and TRBJ1-3): DGGITQSPKYLFRKEGQNVTLSCEQNLNHDAMYWYRQDPGQGLRLIYYSQIVNDFQKGDIAEGYSVSREKKESFPLTVTSAQKNPTAFYLCASGDSSGNTIYFGEGSWLTVV.

This chain links TRBV27 with TRBJ2-5, with D possibly being TRBD1 (6 bases). Germline values: CDR1 MNHEY, CDR2 SMNVEV (reference sequence). The V and J ends lost 5 bases and 6 bases respectively, with 16 bases between them. The CDR3 runs 14 residues. This CDR3 is CASSPGTWGKTQYF. The DNA of the CDR3 is TGTGCCAGCAGTCCCGGGACATGGGGGAAGACCCAGTACTTC.

This clone was seen a handful of times. Other DNA sequences from this sample encode an identical CDR3 as well. The chain is built from TRBV12-3 or TRBV12-4 and TRBJ1-1; TRBD1 matches at 7 bases. The CDR3 runs to 13 residues. The J segment lost 0 bases and the V segment lost 5 bases, leaving 0 bases of the junction unmatched. CDR3 DNA: TGTGCCAGCAGTGACAGGGTGAACACTGAAGCTTTCTTT. Its protein product is CASSDRVNTEAFF.

The chain carries TRBV2 and TRBJ2-7, with a tentative D call TRBD2 (5 bases). CDR1 SNHLY and CDR2 FYNNEI come from the germline V gene. V dropped 1 base and J dropped 2 bases, with 15 bases sitting between them. The CDR3 spans 16 residues. The CDR3 region has the DNA TGTGCCAGCAGTGAAGATGGGAGCGACTCAACCTACGAGCAGTACTTC. It encodes CASSEDGSDSTYEQYF.

J is TRBJ2-1 and V is TRBV7-3, with D perhaps matching TRBD1 (6 bases). This CDR3 has 16 residues. Trimming left V 5 bases short and J 7 bases short, with 21 bases between. The germline CDR1 and CDR2 sequences are SGHTA and FQGTGA. The CDR3 nucleotides are TGTGCCAGCAGCCAAACCCACCCCGGGACAATGAATGAGCAGTTCTTC. Translation gives CASSQTHPGTMNEQFF.

This clone has more than one count but fewer than ten. This rearrangement joins TRBV7-2 to TRBJ2-1, with 9 bases fitting TRBD2. There are 16 residues in the CDR3. Germline V gene lookup returns CDR1 SGHTA and CDR2 FQGNSA. The trim removed 5 bases at V and 14 bases at J, leaving 19 bases unmatched. CDR3 amino acids: CASSPLSGGRAPVEFF. Written as DNA, the CDR3 is TGTGCCAGCAGCCCTTTGAGCGGCGGGAGGGCCCCGGTGGAGTTCTTC.

The chain joins TRBV12-3 or TRBV12-4 to TRBJ1-6; D possibly corresponds to TRBD1 (6 bases). V was clipped by 3 bases and J by 8 bases, with 8 bases between them. The CDR3 spans 13 residues. CDR3 DNA sequence: TGTGCCAGCAGTTTCCGACAGGATTCACCCCTCCACTTT. Encoded protein: CASSFRQDSPLHF.

J is TRBJ2-1 and V is TRBV9; 8 nucleotides match TRBD2. CDR3 length equals 15 residues. CDR1 is SGDLS and CDR2 is YYNGEE in the germline V gene. J lost 6 bases, V lost 3 bases, and 8 bases had no gene match. This CDR3 reads CASSETSGPSNEQFF. The CDR3, as DNA: TGTGCCAGCAGCGAAACTAGCGGTCCTAGCAATGAGCAGTTCTTC.

The chain links TRBV3-1 (or the pseudogene TRBV3-2) to TRBJ1-5; unclear D gene. This CDR3 contains 16 residues. V lost 3 bases and J lost 1, with 13 bases in between. The germline V gene encodes CDR1 LGHDT and CDR2 YNNKEL (reference sequence). In DNA form, the CDR3 reads TGTGCCAGCAGCCACGGAGGCCCCGGGAGCAATCAGCCCCAGCATTTT. As protein: CASSHGGPGSNQPQHF.

CDR3 DNA: TGTGCCAGCAGCGTTTCAGAGGAGAATGAAAAACTGTTTTTT. This sequence encodes CASSVSEENEKLFF. The genes are TRBV7-9 and TRBJ1-4, with D uncertain. The CDR3 contains 14 residues. Trimming cost V 5 bases and J 5 bases, with 12 bases left between them. Germline CDR1 is SEHNR and CDR2 is FQNEAQ (reference sequence). Together with reference TRBV7-9 and TRBJ1-4, the CDR3 gives the full variable domain: DTGVSQNPRHKITKRGQNVTFRCDPISEHNRLYWYRQTLGQGPEFLTYFQNEAQLEKSRLLSDRFSAERPKGSFSTLEIQRTEQGDSAMYLCASSVSEENEKLFFGSGTQLSVL.

The chain links TRBV7-2 to TRBJ1-2; TRBD1 matches 7 bases. The CDR3 contains 15 residues. Trimming cost V 5 bases and J 5 bases; bases outside gene matches: 11. Germline loops: CDR1 SGHTA, CDR2 FQGNSA. The CDR3 nucleotides read TGTGCCAGCAGCCCCCCCGGGGACAGTGGGTATGGCTACACCTTC. It codes for CASSPPGDSGYGYTF. Looking up the rest from reference TRBV7-2 and TRBJ1-2 gives the full variable domain: GAGVSQSPSNKVTEKGKDVELRCDPISGHTALYWYRQSLGQGLEFLIYFQGNSAPDKSGLPSDRFSAERTGGSVSTLTIQRTQQEDSAVYLCASSPPGDSGYGYTFGSGTRLTVV.